What follows are 6 T cell receptor beta chains derived from one specimen sequenced in a study of CD4 and CD8 cells across lung adenocarcinoma regions. Each CDR3 protein is one row after TCRdb ran MiXCR on the PCR reads. The sample holds 20,000 to 25,000 distinct CDR3 sequences, around half seen once. The specimen sequenced was CD8+ T cells from the center of a lung tumor. The receptor set was obtained from a female donor with lung adenocarcinoma. The CD4 and CD8 labels of this study may be unreliable.

This clonotype was counted only a few times. V and J are TRBV10-3 and TRBJ2-1; 10 bases match TRBD2. The J call may be incorrect, as the DNA end agrees better with TRBJ2-5. The CDR3 is 15 amino acids. Germline CDR1 reads ENHRY; CDR2 reads SYGVKD. CDR3 region: CAISGASGGQETQYF. CDR3 bases: TGTGCCATCAGTGGGGCTAGCGGGGGCCAAGAGACCCAGTACTTC.

This chain joins TRBV6-1 and TRBJ2-1, with 7 bases identical to TRBD2. The germline V gene has CDR1 MNHNS and CDR2 SASEGT. Trimming took 8 bases from V and 2 from J; bases not matched to a gene: 3. The CDR3 spans 13 residues. The CDR3 spells CASGRGAYNEQFF. The CDR3 coding sequence is TGTGCCAGCGGGAGGGGTGCCTACAATGAGCAGTTCTTC.

This clonotype turned up a few times. The rearrangement links TRBV7-2 to TRBJ2-3; 8 bases map to TRBD2. CDR1 is SGHTA and CDR2 is FQGNSA in the germline V gene. V was clipped by 1 base and J by 5 bases; unmatched bases: 5. The CDR3 covers 15 residues. The CDR3 reads CASSLGLARVDTQYF. CDR3 coding DNA: TGTGCCAGCAGCTTAGGACTAGCGAGGGTAGATACGCAGTATTTT. Drawing the rest from reference TRBV7-2 and TRBJ2-3, the complete variable domain is GAGVSQSPSNKVTEKGKDVELRCDPISGHTALYWYRQSLGQGLEFLIYFQGNSAPDKSGLPSDRFSAERTGGSVSTLTIQRTQQEDSAVYLCASSLGLARVDTQYFGPGTRLTVL.

The genes are TRBV6-1 and TRBJ2-3, with TRBD2 matching 8 bases. This CDR3 has 17 amino acids. The V and J ends lost 8 bases and 2 bases, in that order; junction bases with no gene match: 15. From germline, CDR1 is MNHNS and CDR2 SASEGT. The CDR3 reads CASPPREGPLPTDTQYF. The CDR3 coding sequence is TGTGCCAGCCCCCCCCGGGAGGGCCCTTTACCCACAGATACGCAGTATTTT.

The CDR3 DNA sequence: TGTGCCAGAAGGACAAGCACACCGTGGCTAGCGGGAGTTGAGCAGTTCTTC. Translating gives CARRTSTPWLAGVEQFF. The J gene is TRBJ2-1, the V gene TRBV6-1; 10 positions match TRBD2. V lost 9 bases to trimming and J lost 9 bases; unmatched junction nucleotides: 20. The CDR3 runs to 17 residues. CDR1 is MNHNS and CDR2 is SASEGT in the germline V gene.

V and J are TRBV12-3 or TRBV12-4 and TRBJ2-3; TRBD1 matches 9 bases. With V trimmed by 6 bases and J by 12 bases, 25 bases remained unmatched. The CDR3 extends over 18 amino acids. DNA for the CDR3: TGTGCCAGCAGCAACCCGGGGACAGGGTTCCGTAACCAAGAGACCCAGTATTTT. It specifies CASSNPGTGFRNQETQYF.